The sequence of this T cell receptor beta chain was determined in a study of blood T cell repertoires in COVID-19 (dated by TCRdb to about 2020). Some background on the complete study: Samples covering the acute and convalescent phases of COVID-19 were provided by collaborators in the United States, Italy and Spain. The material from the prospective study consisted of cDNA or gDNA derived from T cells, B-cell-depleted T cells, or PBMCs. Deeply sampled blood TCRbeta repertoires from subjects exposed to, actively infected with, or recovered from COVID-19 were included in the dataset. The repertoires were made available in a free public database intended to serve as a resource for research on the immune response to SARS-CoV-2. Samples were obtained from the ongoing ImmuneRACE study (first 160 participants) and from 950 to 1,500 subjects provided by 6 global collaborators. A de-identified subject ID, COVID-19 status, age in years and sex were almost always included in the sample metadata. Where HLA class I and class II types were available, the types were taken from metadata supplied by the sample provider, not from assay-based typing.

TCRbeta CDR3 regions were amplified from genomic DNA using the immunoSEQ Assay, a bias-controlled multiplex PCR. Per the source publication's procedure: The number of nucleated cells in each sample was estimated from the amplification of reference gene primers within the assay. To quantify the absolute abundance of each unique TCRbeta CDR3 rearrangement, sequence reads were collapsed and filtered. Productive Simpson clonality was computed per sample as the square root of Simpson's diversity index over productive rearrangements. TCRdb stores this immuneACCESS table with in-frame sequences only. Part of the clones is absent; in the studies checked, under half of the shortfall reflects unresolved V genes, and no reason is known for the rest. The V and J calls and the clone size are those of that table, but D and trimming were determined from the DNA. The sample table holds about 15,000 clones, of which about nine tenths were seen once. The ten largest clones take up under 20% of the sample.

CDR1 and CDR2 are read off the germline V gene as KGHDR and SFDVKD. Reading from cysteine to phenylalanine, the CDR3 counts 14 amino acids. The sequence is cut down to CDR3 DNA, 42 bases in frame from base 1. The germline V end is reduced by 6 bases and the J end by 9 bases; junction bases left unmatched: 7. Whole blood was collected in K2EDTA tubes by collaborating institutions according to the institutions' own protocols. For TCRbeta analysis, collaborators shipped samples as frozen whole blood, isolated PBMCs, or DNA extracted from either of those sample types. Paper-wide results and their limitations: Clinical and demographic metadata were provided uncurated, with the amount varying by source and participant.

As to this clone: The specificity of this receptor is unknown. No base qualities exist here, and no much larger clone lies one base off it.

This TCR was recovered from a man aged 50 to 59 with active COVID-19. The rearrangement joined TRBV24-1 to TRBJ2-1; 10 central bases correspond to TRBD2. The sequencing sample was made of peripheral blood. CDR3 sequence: CATSPSGSRSEQFF. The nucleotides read TGTGCCACCAGTCCTAGCGGGAGTAGGAGTGAGCAGTTCTTC.